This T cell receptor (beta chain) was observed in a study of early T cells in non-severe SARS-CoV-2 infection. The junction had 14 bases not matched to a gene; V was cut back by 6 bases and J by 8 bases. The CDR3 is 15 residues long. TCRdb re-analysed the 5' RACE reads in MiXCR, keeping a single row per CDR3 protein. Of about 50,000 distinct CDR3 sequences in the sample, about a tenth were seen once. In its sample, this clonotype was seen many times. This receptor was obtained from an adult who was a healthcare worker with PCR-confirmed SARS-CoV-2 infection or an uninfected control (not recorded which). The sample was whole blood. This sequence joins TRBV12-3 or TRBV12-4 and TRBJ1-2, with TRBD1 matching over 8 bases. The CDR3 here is CASSPQPTGASGYTF. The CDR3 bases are TGTGCCAGCAGCCCACAACCGACAGGGGCGAGCGGCTACACCTTC.